These T cell receptor beta chains were read from a single sample in a study of identical twins. MiXCR was run by TCRdb on the 5' RACE reads, yielding one entry per CDR3 protein. This sample yields about 150,000 distinct CDR3 sequences, of which roughly 3.2% are seen a single time; 8% to 8.5% belongs to the top ten. The source material was memory T cells sorted from blood. The receptor set was obtained from a young man in good health. CDR3s leave out the opening cysteine and the closing phenylalanine or tryptophan.

14	TRBV5-1	TRBJ2-1	ASSVSGTSVNNEQF
12	TRBV6-2/TRBV6-3	TRBJ2-1	ASSYLGTYNEQF
14	TRBV7-6	TRBJ2-1	ASSLEGQSSYNEQF
14	TRBV7-6	TRBJ2-3	ASSLEVGAGTDTQY
12	TRBV28	TRBJ2-7	ASKTSGRAFEQY
14	TRBV6-2/TRBV6-3	TRBJ2-5	ASSPRTSGRGETQY
14	TRBV6-2/TRBV6-3	TRBJ1-5	ASSFDGTGPHQPQH
9	TRBV5-1	TRBJ2-5	ASSLQETQY
10	TRBV10-3	TRBJ1-6	AIKTPNSPLH
13	TRBV20-1	TRBJ2-3	SARAISGATDTQY
12	TRBV30	TRBJ1-5	AWSVSASNQPQH
13	TRBV20-1	TRBJ2-3	SARNPGQGGSPQY
13	TRBV5-4	TRBJ1-1	ASSSPGILNTEAF
13	TRBV11-1	TRBJ1-1	ASSVGQLRNTEAF
12	TRBV3-1	TRBJ2-5	ASSQGQAGETQY
10	TRBV3-1	TRBJ2-5	ASSLLGGTQY
11	TRBV7-2	TRBJ2-7	ASSFAGPYEQY
13	TRBV27	TRBJ2-7	ASSLYWSPSYEQY
9	TRBV6-6	TRBJ1-2	ASSYVRGYT
11	TRBV2	TRBJ2-5	ASSTDGQETQY
11	TRBV2	TRBJ2-2	AKTGENTGELF
13	TRBV20-1	TRBJ2-1	SARSRLAGKDEQF
14	TRBV7-7	TRBJ2-1	ASSSSSGRAHNEQF
11	TRBV11-3	TRBJ1-6	ASSENTNSPLH
12	TRBV12-3/TRBV12-4	TRBJ1-6	ASSPGQGISPLH
13	TRBV7-9	TRBJ2-1	ASSQGTSGYNEQF
19	TRBV7-6	TRBJ2-3	ASSLPPGLLAGARSTDTQY
15	TRBV10-3	TRBJ2-1	AIRPGLKTEDNNEQF
13	TRBV7-2	TRBJ2-7	ASSLAGTSGYEQY
13	TRBV11-2	TRBJ2-7	ASSLSLGLAYEQY
14	TRBV5-1	TRBJ2-2	ASSAGPSGDTGELF
12	TRBV24-1	TRBJ2-1	ATSRLGRGNEQF